A single sample gave rise to the 14 T cell receptor beta chains below, sequenced in a study of T cell repertoires in cytomegalovirus infection. One entry per CDR3 protein, called by TCRdb with MiXCR from the reads. Of 250,000 or so distinct CDR3 sequences listed, over 15% are singletons. Sample: CD8+ T cells from PBMCs. Source of these receptors: a human donor in good health (CMV status not recorded). Some clones in this sample may be carry-over from other donors' samples.

Only a few counts were recorded for this clonotype. This sequence joins TRBV19 and TRBJ1-6; 8 bases match TRBD1. V shed 6 bases and J 9 bases; nucleotides not matched to a gene: 1. CDR1 is LNHDA, CDR2 SQIVND, per germline (reference sequence). The length of the CDR3 is 12 residues. Here the CDR3 DNA reads TGTGCCAGTAGGACAGGGGTTTCACCCCTCCACTTT. Amino acids: CASRTGVSPLHF.

This chain links TRBV9 with TRBJ2-7; D unresolved. The CDR3 spans 14 residues. Trimming shortened V by 4 bases and J by 4 bases, and 15 bases separated the two germline ends. From germline, CDR1 is SGDLS and CDR2 YYNGEE. The CDR3 DNA reads as TGTGCCAGCAGCATAACAACAGACCCATACGAGCAGTACTTC. It encodes CASSITTDPYEQYF.

This clonotype was counted a few times. The chain combines TRBV28 with TRBJ1-2, with no clear D. V was cut by 2 bases and J by 4 bases, with 14 bases left in between. From germline, CDR1 is MDHEN and CDR2 SYDVKM. The CDR3 contains 15 residues. CDR3 sequence: CASSLVPGSGYGYTF. Here the CDR3 DNA reads TGTGCCAGCAGTTTAGTCCCGGGTTCGGGCTATGGCTACACCTTC.

This clonotype was detected ten times or more. The V and J genes are TRBV6-5 and TRBJ2-2; 7 bases are a match to TRBD2. Germline CDR1 reads MNHEY; CDR2 reads SVGAGI. This CDR3 region has 16 residues. The J segment lost 0 bases and the V segment lost 5 bases, leaving 6 bases of the junction unmatched. CDR3 loop: CASSGPGGPNTGELFF. In DNA form, the CDR3 reads TGTGCCAGCAGTGGCCCGGGGGGTCCGAACACCGGGGAGCTGTTTTTT.

This clonotype occurred a few times. This chain joins TRBV7-6 and TRBJ1-1; 9 bases map to TRBD1. This CDR3 is built from 17 residues. Germline values: CDR1 SGHVS, CDR2 FNYEAQ. V lost 0 bases and J lost 3; bases outside the gene matches: 8. The chain's CDR3 is CASSLAVGTGLDTEAFF. CDR3 DNA sequence: TGTGCCAGCAGCTTAGCAGTCGGGACAGGGTTGGACACTGAAGCTTTCTTT.

This clonotype was seen only a few times. The chain joins TRBV6-2 or TRBV6-3 to TRBJ1-1; D gene ambiguous. The germline CDR1 and CDR2 sequences are MNHEY and SVGEGT. This CDR3 spans 13 amino acids. V was pared by 4 bases and J by 4 bases, with 10 bases between. The CDR3 DNA follows: TGTGCCAGCAGTTTATGGCGAGGCACTGAAGCTTTCTTT. Protein: CASSLWRGTEAFF.

This clonotype was picked up many times. V usage is TRBV5-5 and J usage is TRBJ1-5; 8 positions agree with TRBD1. V shed 1 base and J 2 bases; nucleotides not matched to a gene: 2. CDR3 length: 15 residues. Germline V gene lookup returns CDR1 SGHKS and CDR2 YYEKEE (reference sequence). The CDR3 nucleotides are TGTGCCAGCAGCTTGCCGGGACAGGGCAATCAGCCCCAGCATTTT. Translated: CASSLPGQGNQPQHF.

This clonotype was counted only a few times. The CDR3: CASSEPGTADYEQYF. The CDR3, as DNA: TGTGCCAGCAGCGAACCCGGGACAGCCGACTACGAGCAGTACTTC. The chain recombines TRBV7-2 with TRBJ2-7; 7 bases map to TRBD1. V was clipped by 5 bases and J by 3 bases; unmatched bases: 10. This CDR3 spans 15 amino acids. The germline V gene encodes CDR1 SGHTA and CDR2 FQGNSA. Drawing the rest from reference TRBV7-2 and TRBJ2-7, the complete variable domain is GAGVSQSPSNKVTEKGKDVELRCDPISGHTALYWYRQSLGQGLEFLIYFQGNSAPDKSGLPSDRFSAERTGGSVSTLTIQRTQQEDSAVYLCASSEPGTADYEQYFGPGTRLTVT.

Only a few counts were recorded for this clonotype. The chain's CDR3 is CASSLKWTGVSHEQYF. CDR3 nucleotide sequence: TGTGCCAGCAGCCTGAAGTGGACAGGGGTGTCCCACGAGCAGTACTTC. The chain employs TRBV12-3 or TRBV12-4 and TRBJ2-7, with TRBD1 matching 9 bases. Germline trimming cut 6 bases from V and 5 bases from J; bases unmatched to any gene: 14. The length of the CDR3 is 16 residues.

Remarks on this clonotype: A much larger clone lies a single base off, so this may be a read error. The final CDR3 position lacks the conserved phenylalanine or tryptophan, pointing to a likely read error. This chain links TRBV12-3 or TRBV12-4 with TRBJ1-1; 9 bases fit TRBD1. The V and J ends lost 8 bases and 3 bases, in that order; junction bases with no gene match: 4. The CDR3 loop spans 13 amino acids. CDR3 sequence (DNA): TGTGCCAGCTCGACAGGGGGTTACACTGAAGCTTTCATT. Amino acid sequence: CASSTGGYTEAFI.

Note on this clonotype: It is likely a read error, because the conserved phenylalanine at the end of the CDR3 is missing. The V and J genes are TRBV10-2 and TRBJ1-3, with 7 bases matching TRBD1. V lost 6 bases, J lost 4 bases, and 9 bases stayed unmatched. Looked up from germline, CDR1 is WSHSY and CDR2 is SAAADI. The CDR3 consists of 15 residues. Here the CDR3 reads CASRTGAPRGNTIYS. The CDR3 DNA follows: TGCGCCAGCAGAACAGGGGCCCCAAGAGGAAACACCATATATTCT.

This clonotype has only a few counts. The rearrangement joins TRBV25-1 to TRBJ2-3; perhaps TRBD2 as D (6 bases). Germline assignment: CDR1 MGHDK and CDR2 SYGVNS. Trimming shortened V by 4 bases and J by 3 bases, and 11 bases separated the two germline ends. This CDR3 spans 14 amino acids. The CDR3, as DNA: TGTGCCAGCAGTGGGGACTGGGCGACAGATACGCAGTATTTT. Translation gives CASSGDWATDTQYF.

The sample holds many counts of this clonotype. This chain connects TRBV7-9 to TRBJ2-5; 8 nucleotides line up with TRBD2. Germline CDR1 reads SEHNR; CDR2 reads FQNEAQ (reference sequence). The V segment lost 3 bases and the J segment 4 bases; nucleotides outside the gene matches: 7. This CDR3 has 15 residues. CDR3 bases: TGTGCCAGCAGCTTTGGCGGGGGGTTTATAGAGACCCAGTACTTC. It specifies CASSFGGGFIETQYF.

At least ten counts were recorded for this clonotype. The chain carries TRBV7-8 and TRBJ2-5, with D hard to call. V was pared by 1 base and J by 5 bases, with 5 bases between. The CDR3 has 12 residues. CDR1 and CDR2 from the germline V gene are SGHVS and FQNEAQ. The DNA for the CDR3 is TGTGCCAGCAGCTTAGACCCGGAGACCCAGTACTTC. It yields the protein CASSLDPETQYF. The variable domain in full, with the rest retrieved from reference TRBV7-8 and TRBJ2-5, is GAGVSQSPRYKVAKRGQDVALRCDPISGHVSLFWYQQALGQGPEFLTYFQNEAQLDKSGLPSDRFFAERPEGSVSTLKIQRTQQEDSAVYLCASSLDPETQYFGPGTRLLVL.